This T cell receptor beta chain stems from a study of T cells in Graves' hyperthyroidism and ophthalmopathy. This clonotype was observed at least ten times. Amplification of TCR beta CDR3 regions used RNA as the template. When the TCR CDR3 underwent first-round RT-PCR, the HTBI primer set was used. Each CDR3 protein gets one entry after TCRdb re-called the multiplex PCR reads with MiXCR. Counted here are about 350,000 distinct CDR3 sequences, roughly 20% occurring once; the ten biggest clones make up less than 20%. The V gene lost 0 bases and the J gene lost 5 bases, with 8 bases spanning the gap. CDR3 length: 14 residues. The germline CDR1 and CDR2 sequences are MNHEY and SVGAGI.

This receptor was identified in a woman aged 40 to 55 with Graves' ophthalmopathy. The chain has TRBV6-5 and TRBJ1-5; D is unclear. Sequenced: blood. CDR3 sequence reads: CASSYSMADQPQHF. CDR3 sequence (DNA): TGTGCCAGCAGTTACTCGATGGCAGATCAGCCCCAGCATTTT.